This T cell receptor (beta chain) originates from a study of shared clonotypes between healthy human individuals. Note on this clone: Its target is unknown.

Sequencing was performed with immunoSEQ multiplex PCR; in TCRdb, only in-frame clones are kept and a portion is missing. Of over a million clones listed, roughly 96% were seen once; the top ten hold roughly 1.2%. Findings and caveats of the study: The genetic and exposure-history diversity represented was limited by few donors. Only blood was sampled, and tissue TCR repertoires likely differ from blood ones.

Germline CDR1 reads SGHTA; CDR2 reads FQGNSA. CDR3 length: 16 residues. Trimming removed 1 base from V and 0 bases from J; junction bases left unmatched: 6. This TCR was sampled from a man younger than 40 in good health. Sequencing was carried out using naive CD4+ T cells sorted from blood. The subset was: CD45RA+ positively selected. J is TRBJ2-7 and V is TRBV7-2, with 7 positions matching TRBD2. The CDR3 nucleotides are TGTGCCAGCAGCTTAGTTGGGGGAGGGGACTCCTACGAGCAGTACTTC. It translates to CASSLVGGGDSYEQYF.